This is a list of T cell receptor beta chains from one sample in a study of blood T cell repertoires in COVID-19. Sequenced by immunoSEQ multiplex PCR; TCRdb stores in-frame clones only, minus some. The sample consists of around 230,000 clones, 82% of them appearing once. The specimen sequenced was peripheral blood. These receptors all come from a woman aged 55-70 years with active or convalescent COVID-19. The CDR3 runs from the conserved cysteine through the conserved F or W. Each record gives: D gene, clone size, J gene, V gene, CDR3 DNA, CDR3 protein. D genes are given only for firm matches. The size entry is marked missing in some rows and otherwise reads once, few, many or a size class.

NA,NA,TRBJ1-5,TRBV19,TGTGCCAGTAGTATTGGGGCCCCTCAGCCCCAGCATTTT,CASSIGAPQPQHF
NA,NA,TRBJ1-1,TRBV13,TGTGCCAGCAGCCCGACAGGAGAGAACACTGAAGCTTTCTTT,CASSPTGENTEAFF
TRBD1,NA,TRBJ1-5,TRBV2,TGTGCCAGCAAGTACACCGGGACAGATAATCAGCCCCAGCATTTT,CASKYTGTDNQPQHF
NA,few,TRBJ1-4,TRBV4-3,TGCGCCAGCAGCCAAACCGGGAAACATAATGAAAAACTGTTTTTT,CASSQTGKHNEKLFF
NA,NA,TRBJ1-5,TRBV20-1,TGCAGTGCTAGTAGGGGGAGCAATCAGCCCCAGCATTTT,CSASRGSNQPQHF
NA,NA,TRBJ1-1,TRBV7-9,TGTGCCAGCCGCCGGGGTGGGGACACTGAAGCTTTCTTT,CASRRGGDTEAFF
NA,once,TRBJ2-7,TRBV19,TGTGCCAGTAGGGCGGGGACGGCATCCTCCTACGAGCAGTACTTC,CASRAGTASSYEQYF
NA,NA,TRBJ1-6,TRBV6-5,TGTGCCAGCAGTTATGAGGGAGATTCACCCCTCCACTTT,CASSYEGDSPLHF
NA,once,TRBJ2-1,TRBV12-3/TRBV12-4,TGTGCCAGCAGTTTACAAGGGGCCAATGAGCAGTTCTTC,CASSLQGANEQFF
NA,NA,TRBJ1-5,TRBV19,TGTGCCAGTAGTATAGATCACCGAGGGAATCAGCCCCAGCATTTT,CASSIDHRGNQPQHF
NA,NA,TRBJ1-3,TRBV5-6,TGTGCCAGCAGCAGCTTCCCGGAGCTCTCTGGAAACACCATATATTTT,CASSSFPELSGNTIYF
NA,NA,TRBJ1-5,TRBV6-5,TGTGCCAGCAGTCCCAACCCCACTGGCAATCAGCCCCAGCATTTT,CASSPNPTGNQPQHF
NA,NA,TRBJ2-7,TRBV7-2,TGTGCCAGCAGCTTATTTACAGGGAACCACGAGCAGTACTTC,CASSLFTGNHEQYF
NA,once,TRBJ1-1,TRBV10-1,TGCGCCAGCAGGGCACAGATGAACACTGAAGCTTTCTTT,CASRAQMNTEAFF
NA,once,TRBJ2-5,TRBV19,TGTGCCAGTAGTACGGTACAGGGTCCTCCAGAGACCCAGTACTTC,CASSTVQGPPETQYF
NA,once,TRBJ2-7,TRBV5-5,TGTGCCAGTTTCTGGGGGGTCGGCGACGAGCAGTACTTC,CASFWGVGDEQYF
TRBD1,NA,TRBJ1-1,TRBV12-5,TGTGCTAGTGGTCAAGGACAGGGGGTCACTGAAGCTTTCTTT,CASGQGQGVTEAFF
NA,NA,TRBJ1-1,TRBV7-8,TGTGCCAGCAGCTCTAAGGTCATGGCGAGGGCCACTGAAGCTTTCTTT,CASSSKVMARATEAFF
NA,few,TRBJ2-7,TRBV6-2/TRBV6-3,TGTGCCAGCAGTTACTTAATGGCCGAGCAGTACTTC,CASSYLMAEQYF
NA,NA,TRBJ2-7,TRBV5-1,TGCGCCAGCAGCCCGGGGTACGAGCAGTACTTC,CASSPGYEQYF
NA,NA,TRBJ1-2,TRBV18,TGTGCCAGCTCACCCCGTCGGACAGATGGCTACACCTTC,CASSPRRTDGYTF
NA,NA,TRBJ1-6,TRBV7-8,TGTGCCAGCAGCTTAGCGTCAGGGAATAATTCACCCCTCCACTTT,CASSLASGNNSPLHF
TRBD2,NA,TRBJ2-3,TRBV5-6,TGTGCCAGCAGCGTACCGGGACTAGCGGTAGATACGCAGTATTTT,CASSVPGLAVDTQYF
TRBD1,NA,TRBJ1-1,TRBV24-1,TGTGCCACCAGTGATCCCCCAGGGGACAGTCACGACACTGAAGCTTTCTTT,CATSDPPGDSHDTEAFF